These 5 T cell receptor beta chains were sequenced from one sample in a study of T-cell reconstitution after alpha-beta-depleted transplantation in children. The TCRbeta library incorporated unique molecular identifiers. TCRdb ran MiXCR on the PCR reads and lists one entry per CDR3 protein. This sample carries some 190,000 distinct CDR3 sequences, roughly 11% of them seen once, and the ten largest clones take around 13%. The sequences come from PBMCs, collected before TCRalphabeta/CD19-depleted stem cell transplant. The source is a boy aged 2 to 10 with acute myeloid leukemia, due to receive a stem cell transplant.

This clonotype was seen ten or more times. This rearrangement joins TRBV29-1 to TRBJ2-6; no definite D call. Germline loops: CDR1 SQVTM, CDR2 ANQGSEA. Trimming pared 5 bases from V and 0 bases from J, leaving 5 bases between. The CDR3 extends over 13 amino acids. The CDR3 here is CSVYLSGANVLTF. In DNA form, the CDR3 reads TGCAGCGTTTACCTCTCTGGGGCCAACGTCCTGACTTTC. The full variable domain, in which reference TRBV29-1 and TRBJ2-6 provide the parts outside the CDR3, is SAVISQKPSRDICQRGTSLTIQCQVDSQVTMMFWYRQQPGQSLTLIATANQGSEATYESGFVIDKFPISRPNLTFSTLTVSNMSPEDSSIYLCSVYLSGANVLTFGAGSRLTVL.

There are many counts of this clonotype. This chain joins TRBV3-1 and TRBJ2-2; D might be TRBD1 or TRBD2, each matching 5 bases. Germline V lookup: CDR1 LGHDT, CDR2 YNNKEL (reference sequence). The CDR3 sequence is 14 residues long. V was pared by 4 bases and J by 4 bases, with 10 bases between. In nucleotides, the CDR3 is TGTGCCAGCAGCCTGGGACGTGGCACCGGGGAGCTGTTTTTT. The encoded protein is CASSLGRGTGELFF. The entire variable domain, with the rest obtained from reference TRBV3-1 and TRBJ2-2, is as follows: DTAVSQTPKYLVTQMGNDKSIKCEQNLGHDTMYWYKQDSKKFLKIMFSYNNKELIINETVPNRFSPKSPDKAHLNLHINSLELGDSAVYFCASSLGRGTGELFFGEGSRLTVL.

This clonotype was seen more than once but under ten times. The chain combines TRBV28 with TRBJ1-3, with D uncertain. The CDR3 consists of 12 residues. V was cut by 3 bases and J by 8 bases, with 8 bases left in between. Germline V gene lookup returns CDR1 MDHEN and CDR2 SYDVKM. The CDR3 here is CASSFPSDTIYF. The DNA of the CDR3 is TGTGCCAGCAGTTTCCCCTCCGACACCATATATTTT.

This clonotype was seen a handful of times. A read error may account for a junction end that differs from germline. The rearrangement joins TRBV20-1 to TRBJ1-2; no reliable D call. Germline V gene sequence: CDR1 DFQATT, CDR2 SNEGSKA (reference sequence). The CDR3 has 14 residues. The CDR3 coding sequence is TGCAGTGCTCGAGAGGTGGGAAAATCGTATGGCTACACCTTC. It specifies CSAREVGKSYGYTF.

The chain joins TRBV3-1 to TRBJ2-3, with TRBD2 matching over 8 bases. Trimming took 1 base from V and 4 from J; bases not matched to a gene: 4. Germline values: CDR1 LGHDT, CDR2 YNNKEL (reference sequence). CDR3 size: 15 residues. CDR3 residues: CASSQAGGPADTQYF. CDR3 coding DNA: TGTGCCAGCAGCCAAGCGGGGGGGCCAGCAGATACGCAGTATTTT.